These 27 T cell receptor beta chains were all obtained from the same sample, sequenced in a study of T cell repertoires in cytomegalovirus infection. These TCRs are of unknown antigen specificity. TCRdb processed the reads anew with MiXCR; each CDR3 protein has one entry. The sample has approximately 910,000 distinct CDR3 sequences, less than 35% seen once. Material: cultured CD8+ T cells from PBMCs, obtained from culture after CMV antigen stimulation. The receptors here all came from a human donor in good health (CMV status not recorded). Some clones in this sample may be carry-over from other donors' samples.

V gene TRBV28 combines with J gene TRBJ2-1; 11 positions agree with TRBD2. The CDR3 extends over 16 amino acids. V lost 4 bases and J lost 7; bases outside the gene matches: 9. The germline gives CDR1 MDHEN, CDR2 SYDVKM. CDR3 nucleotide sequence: TGTGCCAGCAGTTGGGGTACTAGCGGGGGTTGGAATGAGCAGTTCTTC. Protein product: CASSWGTSGGWNEQFF.

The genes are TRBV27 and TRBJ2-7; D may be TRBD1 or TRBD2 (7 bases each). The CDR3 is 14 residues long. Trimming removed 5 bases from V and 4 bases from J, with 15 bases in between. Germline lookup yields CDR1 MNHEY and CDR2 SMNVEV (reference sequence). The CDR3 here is CASSPRGGRYEQYV. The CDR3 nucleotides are TGTGCCAGCAGTCCCAGGGGGGGGAGGTACGAGCAGTACGTC.

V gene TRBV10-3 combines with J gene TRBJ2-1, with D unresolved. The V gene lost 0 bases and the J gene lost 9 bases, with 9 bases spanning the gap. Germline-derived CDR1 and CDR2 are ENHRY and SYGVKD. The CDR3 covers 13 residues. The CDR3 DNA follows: TGTGCCATCAGTGAGTCAGCTCGAGGTGAGCAGTTCTTC. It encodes CAISESARGEQFF.

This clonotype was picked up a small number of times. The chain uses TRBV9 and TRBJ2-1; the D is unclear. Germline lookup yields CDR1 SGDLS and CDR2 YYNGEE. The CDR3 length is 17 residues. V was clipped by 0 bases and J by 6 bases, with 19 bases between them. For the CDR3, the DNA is TGTGCCAGCAGCGTAGGGCTCGGAGCCTCTTCGTCCAATGAGCAGTTCTTC. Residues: CASSVGLGASSSNEQFF.

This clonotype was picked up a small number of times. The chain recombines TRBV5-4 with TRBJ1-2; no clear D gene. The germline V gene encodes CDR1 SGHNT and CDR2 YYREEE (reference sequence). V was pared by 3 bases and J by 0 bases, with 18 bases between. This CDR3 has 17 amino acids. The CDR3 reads CASSWRRELHPNYGYTF. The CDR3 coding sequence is TGTGCCAGCAGCTGGAGGAGAGAACTACATCCTAACTATGGCTACACCTTC.

The DNA for the CDR3 is TGCAGTGCTAGAACCTTGGAGGGCTACACCTTC. This sequence encodes CSARTLEGYTF. J is TRBJ1-2 and V is TRBV20-1; D remains unclear. The germline V gene has CDR1 DFQATT and CDR2 SNEGSKA (reference sequence). The V gene lost 2 bases and the J gene lost 8 bases, with 9 bases spanning the gap. The CDR3 is 11 residues long.

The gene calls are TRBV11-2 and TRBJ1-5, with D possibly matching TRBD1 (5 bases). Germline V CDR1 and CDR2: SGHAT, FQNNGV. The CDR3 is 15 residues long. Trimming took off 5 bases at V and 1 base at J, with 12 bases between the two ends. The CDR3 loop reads CASSRFGGSNQPQHF. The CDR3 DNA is TGTGCCAGCAGCCGGTTTGGGGGAAGCAATCAGCCCCAGCATTTT. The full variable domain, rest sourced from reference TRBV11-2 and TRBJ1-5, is EAGVAQSPRYKIIEKRQSVAFWCNPISGHATLYWYQQILGQGPKLLIQFQNNGVVDDSQLPKDRFSAERLKGVDSTLKIQPAKLEDSAVYLCASSRFGGSNQPQHFGDGTRLSIL.

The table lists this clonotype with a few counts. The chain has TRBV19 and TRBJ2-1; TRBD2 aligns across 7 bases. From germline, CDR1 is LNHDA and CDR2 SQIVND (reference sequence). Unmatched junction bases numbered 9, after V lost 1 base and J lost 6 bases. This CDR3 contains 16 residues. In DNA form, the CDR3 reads TGTGCCAGTAGTATAGTAGTTGGGGGGGGTGGCAATGAGCAGTTCTTC. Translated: CASSIVVGGGGNEQFF.

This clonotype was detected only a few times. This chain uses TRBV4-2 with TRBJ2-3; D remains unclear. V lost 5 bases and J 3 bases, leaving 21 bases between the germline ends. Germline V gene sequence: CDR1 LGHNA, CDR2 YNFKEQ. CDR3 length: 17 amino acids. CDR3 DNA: TGTGCCAGCAGCGGACCGACCCCGAAGGCGTTGACAGATACGCAGTATTTT. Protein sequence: CASSGPTPKALTDTQYF.

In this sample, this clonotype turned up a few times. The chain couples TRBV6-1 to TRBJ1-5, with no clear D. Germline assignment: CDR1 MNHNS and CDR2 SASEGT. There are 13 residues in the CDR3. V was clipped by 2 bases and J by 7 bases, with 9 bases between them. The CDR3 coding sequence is TGTGCCAGCAGTGAATTAACGAGGCAGCCCCAGCATTTT. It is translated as CASSELTRQPQHF.

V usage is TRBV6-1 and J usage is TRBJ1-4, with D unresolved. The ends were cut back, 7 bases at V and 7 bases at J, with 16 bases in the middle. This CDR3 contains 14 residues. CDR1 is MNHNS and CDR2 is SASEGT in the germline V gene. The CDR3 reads CASISRVLTEKLFF. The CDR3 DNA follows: TGTGCCAGCATTTCGAGGGTCCTTACTGAAAAACTGTTTTTT.

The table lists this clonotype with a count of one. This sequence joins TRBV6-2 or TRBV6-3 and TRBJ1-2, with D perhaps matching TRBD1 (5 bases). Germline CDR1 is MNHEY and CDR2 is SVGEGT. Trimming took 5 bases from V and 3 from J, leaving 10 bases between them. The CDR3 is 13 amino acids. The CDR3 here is CASSVQVDYGYTF. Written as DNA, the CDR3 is TGTGCCAGCAGTGTACAGGTCGACTATGGCTACACCTTC.

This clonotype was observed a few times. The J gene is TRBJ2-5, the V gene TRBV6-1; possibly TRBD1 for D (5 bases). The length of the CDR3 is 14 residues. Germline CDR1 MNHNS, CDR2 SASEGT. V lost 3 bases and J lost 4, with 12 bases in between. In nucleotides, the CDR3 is TGTGCCAGCAGTGACCCGACAGATTTAGAGACCCAGTACTTC. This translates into CASSDPTDLETQYF.

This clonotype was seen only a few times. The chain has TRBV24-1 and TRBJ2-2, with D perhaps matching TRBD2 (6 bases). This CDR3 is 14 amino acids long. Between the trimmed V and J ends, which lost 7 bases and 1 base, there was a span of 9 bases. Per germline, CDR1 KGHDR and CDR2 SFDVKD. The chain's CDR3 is CATRGGLNTGELFF. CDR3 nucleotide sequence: TGTGCCACCAGGGGAGGACTGAACACCGGGGAGCTGTTTTTT.

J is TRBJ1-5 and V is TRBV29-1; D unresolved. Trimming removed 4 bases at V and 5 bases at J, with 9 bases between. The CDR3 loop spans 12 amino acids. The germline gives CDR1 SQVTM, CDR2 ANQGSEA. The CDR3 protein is CSVAGEDQPQHF. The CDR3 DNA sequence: TGCAGCGTTGCCGGGGAGGATCAGCCCCAGCATTTT.

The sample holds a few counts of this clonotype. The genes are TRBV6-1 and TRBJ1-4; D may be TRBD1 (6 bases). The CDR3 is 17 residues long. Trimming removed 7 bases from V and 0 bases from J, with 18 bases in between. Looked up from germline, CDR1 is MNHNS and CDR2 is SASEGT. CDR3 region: CASTKYREISTNEKLFF. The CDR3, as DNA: TGTGCCAGCACTAAATACAGGGAGATCTCAACTAATGAAAAACTGTTTTTT.

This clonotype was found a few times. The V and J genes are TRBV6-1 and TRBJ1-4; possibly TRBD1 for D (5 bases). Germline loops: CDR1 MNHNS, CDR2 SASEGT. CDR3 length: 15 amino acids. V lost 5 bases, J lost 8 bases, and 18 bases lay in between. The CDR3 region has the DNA TGTGCCAGCAGTAACCCCGGGACGGCTGGGGAAAAACTGTTTTTT. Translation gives CASSNPGTAGEKLFF.

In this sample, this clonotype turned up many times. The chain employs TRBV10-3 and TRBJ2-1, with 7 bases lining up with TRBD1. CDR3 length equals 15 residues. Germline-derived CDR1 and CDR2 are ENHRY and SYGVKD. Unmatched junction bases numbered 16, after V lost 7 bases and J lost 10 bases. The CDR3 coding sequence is TGTGCCATCACTAACAGGGCAGAGTTACAGGGGGAGCAGTTCTTC. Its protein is CAITNRAELQGEQFF.

CDR3 sequence (DNA): TGTGCCAGCAGTTACTCGACCGAAAGCAATGAGCAGTTCTTC. This encodes CASSYSTESNEQFF. The V and J genes are TRBV6-2 or TRBV6-3 and TRBJ2-1, with D unclear. The CDR3 length is 14 residues. CDR1 is MNHEY and CDR2 is SVGEGT in the germline V gene. Trimming removed 0 bases from V and 6 bases from J, with 9 bases in between.

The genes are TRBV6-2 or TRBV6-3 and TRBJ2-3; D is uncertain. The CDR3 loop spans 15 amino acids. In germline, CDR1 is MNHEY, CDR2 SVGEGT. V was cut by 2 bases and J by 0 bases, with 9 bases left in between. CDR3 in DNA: TGTGCCAGCAGTTACAAGTTGGGTAGCACAGATACGCAGTATTTT. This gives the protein CASSYKLGSTDTQYF.

The CDR3 DNA is TGTGCCAGCAGTGAATCTAGCGGGGACCAAGAGACCCAGTACTTC. Its translation is CASSESSGDQETQYF. The V gene is TRBV2, the J gene TRBJ2-5, with 9 bases identical to TRBD2. Germline V gene lookup returns CDR1 SNHLY and CDR2 FYNNEI. The CDR3 is 15 amino acids. V gave up 2 bases and J gave up 0 bases; unmatched junction bases: 1.

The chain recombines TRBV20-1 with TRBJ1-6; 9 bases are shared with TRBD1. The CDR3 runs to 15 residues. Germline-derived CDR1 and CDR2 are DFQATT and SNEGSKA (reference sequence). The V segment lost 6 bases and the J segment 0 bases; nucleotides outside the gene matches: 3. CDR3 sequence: CSAGQGSSYNSPLHF. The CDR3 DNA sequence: TGCAGTGCGGGACAGGGTAGCTCCTATAATTCACCCCTCCACTTT.

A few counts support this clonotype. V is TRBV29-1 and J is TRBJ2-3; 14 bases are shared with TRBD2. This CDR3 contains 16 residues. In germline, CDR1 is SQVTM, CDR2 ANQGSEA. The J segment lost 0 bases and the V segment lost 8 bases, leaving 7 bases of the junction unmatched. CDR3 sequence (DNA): TGCAGCCCTGGGACTAGCGGGGGAGGGAGCACAGATACGCAGTATTTT. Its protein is CSPGTSGGGSTDTQYF.

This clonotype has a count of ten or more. The CDR3 region has the DNA TGTGCCAGCAGCTTAGAAAGGGACAGGGGGCCGTACAATGAGCAGTTCTTC. Residues: CASSLERDRGPYNEQFF. V gene TRBV7-2 combines with J gene TRBJ2-1; 12 bases align to TRBD1. Germline CDR1 is SGHTA and CDR2 is FQGNSA. The CDR3 runs 17 residues. V shed 1 base and J 4 bases; nucleotides not matched to a gene: 5.

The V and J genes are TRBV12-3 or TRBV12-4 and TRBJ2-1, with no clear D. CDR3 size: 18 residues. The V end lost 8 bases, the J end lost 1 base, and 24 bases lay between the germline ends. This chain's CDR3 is CASREQPGQAPSYNEQFF. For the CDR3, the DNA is TGTGCCAGCCGCGAACAACCTGGGCAGGCCCCATCCTACAATGAGCAGTTCTTC.

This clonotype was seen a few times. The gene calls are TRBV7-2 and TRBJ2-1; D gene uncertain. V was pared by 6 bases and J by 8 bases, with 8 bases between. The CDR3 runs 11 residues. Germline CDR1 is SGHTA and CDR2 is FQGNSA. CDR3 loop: CASRSSYEQFF. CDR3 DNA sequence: TGTGCCAGCAGATCGTCCTATGAGCAGTTCTTC.

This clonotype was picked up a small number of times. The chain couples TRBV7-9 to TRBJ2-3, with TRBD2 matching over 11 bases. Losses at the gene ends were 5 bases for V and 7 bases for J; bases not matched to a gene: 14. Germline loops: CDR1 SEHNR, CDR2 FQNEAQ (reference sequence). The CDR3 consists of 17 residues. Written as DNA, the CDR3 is TGTGCCAGCAGCGCCCAGACTAGCGGGGTTAATGTGTATACGCAGTATTTT. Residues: CASSAQTSGVNVYTQYF.